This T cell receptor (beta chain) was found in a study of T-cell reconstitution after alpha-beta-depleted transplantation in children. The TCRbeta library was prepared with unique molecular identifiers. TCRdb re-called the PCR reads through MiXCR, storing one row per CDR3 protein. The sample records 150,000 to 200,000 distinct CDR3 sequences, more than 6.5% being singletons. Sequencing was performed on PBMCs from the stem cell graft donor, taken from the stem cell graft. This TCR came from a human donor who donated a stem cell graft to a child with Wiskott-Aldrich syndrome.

This CDR3 is CASSLGGARTGELFF. The CDR3 DNA reads TGTGCCAGCAGTTTAGGAGGGGCGCGTACCGGGGAGCTGTTTTTT. The chain carries TRBV28 and TRBJ2-2, with D possibly being TRBD2 (6 bases). CDR3 length: 15 residues. The germline CDR1 and CDR2 sequences are MDHEN and SYDVKM. V was cut by 2 bases and J by 5 bases, with 12 bases left in between. Full variable domain (missing parts from reference TRBV28 and TRBJ2-2): DVKVTQSSRYLVKRTGEKVFLECVQDMDHENMFWYRQDPGLGLRLIYFSYDVKMKEKGDIPEGYSVSREKKERFSLILESASTNQTSMYLCASSLGGARTGELFFGEGSRLTVL.